The 32 T cell receptor beta chains given below trace back to one sample, sequenced in a study of blood T cell repertoires in COVID-19 (dated by TCRdb to the early 2020s). The library was generated by the immunoSEQ multiplex PCR assay. TCRdb limited this immuneACCESS table to in-frame rearrangements with V and J called. A share of clones is missing; checked studies link under half to unresolved V genes, and the rest is unexplained. Within this sample are roughly 150,000 clones, with 84% of them counted one time only. Jointly, the top ten make up approximately 7.1% of the sample. The sample taken for sequencing was peripheral blood. These receptors were taken from a woman in her 50s in a cohort sampled during active or convalescent COVID-19.

The J gene is TRBJ2-1, the V gene TRBV9; no definite D call. The CDR3 has 16 amino acids. Germline V gene lookup returns CDR1 SGDLS and CDR2 YYNGEE. V gave up 0 bases and J gave up 0 bases, with 10 bases separating them. The CDR3 region has the DNA TGTGCCAGCAGCGTAGTCGGCGGAAGCTCCTACAATGAGCAGTTCTTC. Translating gives CASSVVGGSSYNEQFF.

The rearrangement links TRBV9 to TRBJ2-1, with a tentative D call TRBD1 (6 bases). The CDR3 is made up of 13 amino acids. Trimming removed 2 bases from V and 6 bases from J, with 9 bases in between. In germline, CDR1 is SGDLS, CDR2 YYNGEE. In DNA form, the CDR3 reads TGTGCCAGCAGCGTGCAGACAGGCAATGAGCAGTTCTTC. Protein: CASSVQTGNEQFF.

The V gene is TRBV5-5, the J gene TRBJ2-5, with D tentatively TRBD2 (5 bases). V was trimmed by 3 bases and J by 4 bases, leaving 16 bases between them. The CDR3 contains 15 residues. CDR1 and CDR2 (germline): SGHKS, YYEKEE (reference sequence). CDR3 nucleotides: TGTGCCAGCAGCTCGAATGGTGGCGGAGGAGAGACCCAGTACTTC. Protein sequence: CASSSNGGGGETQYF.

CDR3 sequence: CASSSTRTGPSGNTIYF. CDR3 bases: TGTGCCAGCAGCTCAACCCGGACAGGGCCCTCTGGAAACACCATATATTTT. The gene calls are TRBV7-2 and TRBJ1-3, with 8 bases matching TRBD1. The CDR3 totals 17 residues. With 4 bases clipped from V and 0 bases from J, the junction kept 8 bases outside the gene matches. CDR1 SGHTA and CDR2 FQGNSA come from the germline V gene.

The genes are TRBV5-1 and TRBJ2-2; 11 bases match TRBD2. Germline V lookup: CDR1 SGHRS, CDR2 YFSETQ. The V segment lost 4 bases and the J segment 4 bases; nucleotides outside the gene matches: 3. The CDR3 contains 15 residues. The DNA of the CDR3 is TGCGCCAGCAGCCTTACTAGCGGGAGCACCGGGGAGCTGTTTTTT. Its translation: CASSLTSGSTGELFF. Combining the CDR3 with reference TRBV5-1 and TRBJ2-2 gives the whole variable domain KAGVTQTPRYLIKTRGQQVTLSCSPISGHRSVSWYQQTPGQGLQFLFEYFSETQRNKGNFPGRFSGRQFSNSRSEMNVSTLELGDSALYLCASSLTSGSTGELFFGEGSRLTVL.

J is TRBJ1-6 and V is TRBV5-1; 8 bases align to TRBD1. The trim removed 0 bases at V and 9 bases at J, leaving 5 bases unmatched. Germline V gene lookup returns CDR1 SGHRS and CDR2 YFSETQ. This CDR3 has 15 amino acids. CDR3 protein: CASSLDQGAGSPLHF. The CDR3 DNA sequence: TGCGCCAGCAGCTTGGATCAGGGGGCTGGTTCACCCCTCCACTTT.

The chain combines TRBV4-2 with TRBJ1-2; 7 bases are a match to TRBD1. The CDR3 is 16 amino acids. CDR1 is LGHNA and CDR2 is YNFKEQ in the germline V gene. J gave up 4 bases and V 4 bases, and 12 bases lay outside the gene matches. The CDR3 spells CASSLLQGKPTYGYTF. The CDR3 DNA reads as TGTGCCAGCAGCCTTTTACAGGGGAAACCTACCTATGGCTACACCTTC.

V usage is TRBV10-1 and J usage is TRBJ2-5, with a tentative D call TRBD1 (6 bases). V lost 1 base to trimming and J lost 3 bases, with 6 bases between them. The CDR3 runs 13 residues. The V gene's germline CDR1 is WNHNN and CDR2 SYGVQD (reference sequence). For the CDR3, the DNA is TGCGCCAGCAGTGAGTACAGGGAAGAGACCCAGTACTTC. Amino acids: CASSEYREETQYF.

This clone was detected a few times. The rearrangement joins TRBV12-2 to TRBJ2-5; no DNA check was done on the table's D call, TRBD1. TRBV12-2 is a listed pseudogene. The CDR3 sequence is 22 residues long. CDR3 coding DNA: TGTGCAAGTCGCTATACCACCCACCGGGACAGGGGACTTGGATCGTACCAAGAGACCCAGTACTTC. Translated: CASRYTTHRDRGLGSYQETQYF.

This rearrangement joins TRBV5-1 to TRBJ2-1; D possibly corresponds to TRBD1 (6 bases). The V and J ends lost 5 bases and 7 bases respectively, with 16 bases between them. CDR3 length: 14 amino acids. The V gene's germline CDR1 is SGHRS and CDR2 YFSETQ. The CDR3 sequence: CASSFGDTRNEQFF. The DNA for the CDR3 is TGCGCCAGCAGTTTTGGGGACACTCGAAATGAGCAGTTCTTC.

As concerns this clone: This CDR3 is also generated by other DNA sequences in the sample. V and J are TRBV3-1 (or the pseudogene TRBV3-2) and TRBJ2-4; 8 bases line up with TRBD2. The CDR3 runs 14 residues. J lost 4 bases, V lost 1 base, and 0 bases had no gene match. CDR1 and CDR2 (germline): LGHDT, YNNKEL (reference sequence). DNA for the CDR3: TGTGCCAGCAGCCAAGCGGGGGGGAAAAACATTCAGTACTTC. This encodes CASSQAGGKNIQYF.

The CDR3 bases are TGTGCCAGCAGCACCACGGGGGGCCCCTACAATGAGCAGTTCTTC. As protein: CASSTTGGPYNEQFF. The J gene is TRBJ2-1, the V gene TRBV11-3, with D possibly TRBD2 on 7 matching bases. V dropped 5 bases and J dropped 2 bases, with 13 bases sitting between them. CDR1 and CDR2 (germline): SGHNT, YENEEA. The CDR3 has 15 residues.

This clone was detected once. This sequence joins TRBV3-1 (or the pseudogene TRBV3-2) and TRBJ1-5; no clear D gene. The germline CDR1 and CDR2 sequences are LGHDT and YNNKEL (reference sequence). This CDR3 comprises 14 residues. Trimming shortened V by 4 bases and J by 3 bases, and 10 bases separated the two germline ends. The CDR3 region has the DNA TGTGCCAGCAGCCTCACTCAATTCAATCAGCCCCAGCATTTT. Encoded protein: CASSLTQFNQPQHF.

This clone has ten or more counts. Here the CDR3 reads CATKWTGGNQPQHF. CDR3 nucleotide sequence: TGTGCCACCAAATGGACAGGGGGCAATCAGCCCCAGCATTTT. This sequence joins TRBV6-5 and TRBJ1-5, with 9 bases identical to TRBD1. Trimming cost V 10 bases and J 2 bases; bases outside gene matches: 6. CDR1 is MNHEY, CDR2 SVGAGI, per germline. The length of the CDR3 is 14 residues.

V gene TRBV9 combines with J gene TRBJ2-5; D is possibly TRBD1 (5 bases). Germline V CDR1 and CDR2: SGDLS, YYNGEE. V was cut by 0 bases and J by 5 bases, with 11 bases left in between. The CDR3 runs 14 residues. In DNA, the CDR3 is TGTGCCAGCAGCGTAGGGGGCCCTCGGGAGACCCAGTACTTC. Translation: CASSVGGPRETQYF.

The rearrangement uses TRBV6-5 and TRBJ1-5; 8 bases match TRBD1. The CDR3 covers 13 residues. Germline V gene data show CDR1 as MNHEY and CDR2 as SVGAGI. Trimming removed 4 bases from V and 5 bases from J; junction bases left unmatched: 1. The CDR3, as DNA: TGTGCCAGCAGTTGGACAGGGTATCAGCCCCAGCATTTT. This translates into CASSWTGYQPQHF.

This chain joins TRBV6-5 and TRBJ1-5; possible D gene TRBD1, 5 bases. Germline assignment: CDR1 MNHEY and CDR2 SVGAGI. This CDR3 comprises 16 residues. With 0 bases removed from V and 4 bases from J, the gap between germline ends came to 13 bases. CDR3 region: CASSYSAGSGNQPQHF. CDR3 nucleotides: TGTGCCAGCAGTTACTCGGCAGGGTCTGGTAATCAGCCCCAGCATTTT.

The chain links TRBV19 to TRBJ1-1; 7 nucleotides agree with TRBD1. With 5 bases clipped from V and 4 bases from J, the junction kept 7 bases outside the gene matches. CDR3 length equals 14 residues. Germline CDR1 is LNHDA and CDR2 is SQIVND (reference sequence). CDR3 sequence: CASSPSDRVTEAFF. CDR3 nucleotide sequence: TGTGCCAGTAGTCCCTCAGACAGGGTCACTGAAGCTTTCTTT.

J is TRBJ1-4 and V is TRBV3-1 (or the pseudogene TRBV3-2), with TRBD1 matching 9 bases. J gave up 7 bases and V 2 bases, and 2 bases lay outside the gene matches. This CDR3 region has 14 residues. Germline V CDR1 and CDR2: LGHDT, YNNKEL (reference sequence). As DNA, the CDR3 is TGTGCCAGCAGCCAAACAGGGGGCGGTGAAAAACTGTTTTTT. Amino acids: CASSQTGGGEKLFF.

The rearrangement uses TRBV4-3 and TRBJ1-3; D may be TRBD1 (6 bases). Trimming shortened V by 1 base and J by 4 bases, and 26 bases separated the two germline ends. The CDR3 consists of 20 residues. Germline CDR1 LGHNA, CDR2 YSLEER. The CDR3, as DNA: TGCGCCAGCAGCCAAGTAGCCCCGCTGGGGGGGCAGGGCGTCGGAAACACCATATATTTT. Translating gives CASSQVAPLGGQGVGNTIYF.

This chain uses TRBV4-1 with TRBJ2-1, with D perhaps TRBD2 (5 bases). CDR1 is MGHRA, CDR2 YSYEKL, per germline. The CDR3 sequence is 16 residues long. The ends were cut back, 1 base at V and 7 bases at J, with 17 bases in the middle. The CDR3 nucleotides are TGCGCCAGCAGCCAAGGGCGCCGGGGATCGGAAAATGAGCAGTTCTTC. Encoded protein: CASSQGRRGSENEQFF.

The chain combines TRBV30 with TRBJ2-7, with D hard to call. With 2 bases removed from V and 4 bases from J, the gap between germline ends came to 6 bases. Germline V gene lookup returns CDR1 GTSNPN and CDR2 SVGIG (reference sequence). The CDR3 is made up of 11 amino acids. DNA for the CDR3: TGTGCCTGGAGTTTCTCTTACGAGCAGTACTTC. The encoded protein is CAWSFSYEQYF. The full variable domain, with the rest looked up from reference TRBV30 and TRBJ2-7, is SQTIHQWPATLVQPVGSPLSLECTVEGTSNPNLYWYRQAAGRGLQLLFYSVGIGQISSEVPQNLSASRPQDRQFILSSKKLLLSDSGFYLCAWSFSYEQYFGPGTRLTVT.

J is TRBJ2-3 and V is TRBV11-3, with 10 bases that match TRBD1. Germline V gene lookup returns CDR1 SGHNT and CDR2 YENEEA. The CDR3 is 18 residues long. V lost 5 bases and J lost 4; bases outside the gene matches: 15. CDR3 nucleotides: TGTGCCAGCAGCCGGGGGGGATGGGACAGGGGACGCCCAGATACGCAGTATTTT. Translated, it gives CASSRGGWDRGRPDTQYF. The whole variable domain, filled in from reference TRBV11-3 and TRBJ2-3, reads EAGVVQSPRYKIIEKKQPVAFWCNPISGHNTLYWYLQNLGQGPELLIRYENEEAVDDSQLPKDRFSAERLKGVDSTLKIQPAELGDSAVYLCASSRGGWDRGRPDTQYFGPGTRLTVL.

The chain is built from TRBV30 and TRBJ2-1; D is unclear. The CDR3 contains 15 residues. CDR1 GTSNPN and CDR2 SVGIG come from the germline V gene (reference sequence). The V end was cut by 0 bases, the J end by 2 bases, with 11 bases between. The CDR3 nucleotides are TGTGCCTGGAGTGTAACCGGGTACCCCTACAATGAGCAGTTCTTC. It encodes CAWSVTGYPYNEQFF.

The chain has TRBV7-9 and TRBJ2-7, with 9 bases matching TRBD1. The CDR3 loop spans 14 amino acids. V trimming: 6 bases; J trimming: 6 bases; junction bases outside the gene matches: 9. The germline CDR1 and CDR2 sequences are SEHNR and FQNEAQ (reference sequence). CDR3 protein: CASRVGQGSLEQYF. As DNA, the CDR3 is TGTGCCAGCAGGGTAGGACAGGGGTCCCTCGAGCAGTACTTC.

V gene TRBV19 combines with J gene TRBJ1-4; TRBD1 matches at 8 bases. J gave up 7 bases and V 6 bases, and 13 bases lay outside the gene matches. The CDR3 length is 16 residues. Germline V gene sequence: CDR1 LNHDA, CDR2 SQIVND (reference sequence). The CDR3 is CASRTGQGRRGEKLFF. As DNA, the CDR3 is TGTGCCAGTAGGACCGGACAGGGAAGGCGCGGTGAAAAACTGTTTTTT.

As DNA, the CDR3 is TGTGCCAGCGGACTAGCGGGGGGCCCAGAGACCCAGTACTTC. Its protein is CASGLAGGPETQYF. The V call is TRBV2, the J call TRBJ2-5; 14 bases match TRBD2. This CDR3 is 14 amino acids long. V lost 8 bases to trimming and J lost 4 bases; unmatched junction nucleotides: 3. Germline V gene data show CDR1 as SNHLY and CDR2 as FYNNEI. Together with reference TRBV2 and TRBJ2-5, the CDR3 gives the full variable domain: EPEVTQTPSHQVTQMGQEVILRCVPISNHLYFYWYRQILGQKVEFLVSFYNNEISEKSEIFDDQFSVERPDGSNFTLKIRSTKLEDSAMYFCASGLAGGPETQYFGPGTRLLVL.

The chain employs TRBV5-1 and TRBJ1-2; 9 bases match TRBD1. V lost 1 base and J lost 6; bases outside the gene matches: 4. There are 14 residues in the CDR3. Germline CDR1 reads SGHRS; CDR2 reads YFSETQ. The CDR3 here is CASSLQQGADGYTF. The CDR3 bases are TGCGCCAGCAGCTTGCAACAGGGGGCCGATGGCTACACCTTC.

The V gene is TRBV2, the J gene TRBJ1-5; D gene ambiguous. V lost 11 bases, J lost 3 bases, and 17 bases lay in between. The CDR3 spans 14 residues. Germline V gene lookup returns CDR1 SNHLY and CDR2 FYNNEI. CDR3 sequence reads: CASCFSESNQPQHF. CDR3 coding DNA: TGTGCCTCTTGCTTCAGCGAATCCAATCAGCCCCAGCATTTT.

V gene TRBV9 combines with J gene TRBJ1-2; D might be TRBD1 (6 bases). Germline lookup yields CDR1 SGDLS and CDR2 YYNGEE. The CDR3 extends over 15 amino acids. V lost 0 bases and J 4 bases, leaving 13 bases between the germline ends. The CDR3 sequence: CASSVDAGAGYGYTF. CDR3 DNA sequence: TGTGCCAGCAGCGTAGACGCGGGGGCGGGCTATGGCTACACCTTC.

This chain joins TRBV7-6 and TRBJ2-3, with 9 bases identical to TRBD2. The CDR3 consists of 16 residues. Trimming took 1 base from V and 4 from J; bases not matched to a gene: 6. CDR1 is SGHVS, CDR2 FNYEAQ, per germline. The CDR3 DNA reads TGTGCCAGCAGCTTAGTGCTAGCGGGGCGGGCAGATACGCAGTATTTT. Protein product: CASSLVLAGRADTQYF.

The sample holds one count of this clone. The gene calls are TRBV10-3 and TRBJ2-7; weak D call: TRBD2 (5 bases). Between the trimmed V and J ends, which lost 4 bases and 6 bases, there was a span of 22 bases. The germline V gene has CDR1 ENHRY and CDR2 SYGVKD. CDR3 length equals 16 residues. The CDR3 sequence: CAISGIFGTRSGEQYF. CDR3 coding DNA: TGTGCCATCAGTGGGATATTTGGAACTAGGTCGGGCGAGCAGTACTTC.